This T cell receptor beta chain stems from a study of cytomegalovirus exposure and HLA in healthy donors (dated by TCRdb to the late 2010s). About the investigation overall: An earlier analysis of under 600 of the donors reported roughly 270 Gb of sequence data and roughly 110 million unique TCR beta sequences from roughly 200 million T cells. Roughly 300 gigabases of sequencing data and 78 million or so unique TCR sequences were included in an early release covering 550 to 800 HLA-typed donors. Of the roughly 390 genotyped donors, over 80% were placed in the genetic ancestry cluster associated with self-reported Caucasian donors. The study aimed to test whether signatures of past pathogen exposure could be identified by cataloging public T cell receptors. The study used immunosequencing to profile the T cell repertoires of approximately 630 subjects and linked those repertoires to cytomegalovirus serostatus. Besides the first cohort of 500 to 700 subjects, a separate validation cohort made up of over 95 different subjects was used. The study combined high-throughput TCR immunosequencing, statistical association of individual TCRs with disease status, and machine learning to predict cytomegalovirus infection status. In a later analysis, previously published TCR beta repertoires from roughly 710 donors were re-analyzed and high-resolution HLA genotyping was added so that TCR occurrence patterns could be studied. Rather than drawing on any new phenotypic data, the later analysis identified candidate immune exposures from TCR beta sequences and the way those sequences occurred across donors. An earlier analysis of 587 of the donors used high-throughput TCR beta sequencing to judge whether each TCR beta V gene segment behaved as functional or pseudogenic. Donor age, sex, ethnicity and CMV serostatus were compiled together with the repertoire data. In a later genetic analysis, genome-wide SNP genotypes for about 65% of the roughly 670 donors were used, and that subset was treated as a discovery cohort. Every discovery cohort repertoire had been produced on one sequencing platform. HLA typing covered class I and class II loci at four-digit resolution. The number of typed donors differed by locus: roughly 629-640 for A, B, C, DRB1 and DQB1; approximately 520 for DQA1; fewer than 610 for DPA1; and around 450 for DPB1. Several DR-DQ haplotypes were treated as single units for association and clustering because of strong linkage in the cohort. Across about 380 genotyped donors of the cohort, an average of about 240,000 unique TCR beta nucleotide sequences per donor were sequenced, and roughly a sixth of those sequences were non-productive.

Results the study describes overall, beyond this receptor: Only TCR beta chains were sequenced in this cohort, and the absence of alpha or paired-chain data limited detectable features. In vitro tests confirmed that a few of the cytomegalovirus-associated TCR beta chains recognize cytomegalovirus antigens. The earlier analysis of 587 of the donors excluded fewer than 20 rarely observed V segments, including chromosome 9 orphons, because counts were too low. CMV serostatus was the only immune exposure information available for the cohort. The study gave a list of 150 to 200 TCR beta chains associated with cytomegalovirus. Compared with equally common non-associated chains, HLA-associated TCR beta chains in a later analysis were more clonally expanded and had lower generation probabilities. The presence/absence analyses assumed that sequencing depth was roughly uniform across donors, and that assumption may not be true. According to a later analysis, parvovirus B19, influenza, CMV and Epstein-Barr virus appeared linked to several top co-occurrence clusters. In a later analysis, the rate of TCR association differed among HLA loci, with DRB1 alleles having the most associated TCRs and HLA-C alleles having the fewest. A further reported finding was that TCR beta sequences accurately predicted the HLA-A and HLA-B alleles for most subjects in the first cohort. Assigning TCR associations to individual alleles was difficult when HLA alleles, especially DR and DQ, strongly co-occurred. Most TCR sequences were observed very rarely across donors, whereas some public TCRs were present in many individuals. In an earlier analysis of more than 450 of the donors, most TCR beta V segments were observed in productive rearrangements about 90% or about 30% of the time, broadly matching IMGT annotations. A later analysis associated 15,000 to 20,000 TCR beta sequences with specific HLA alleles at a false discovery rate of 0.05. A cluster of highly shared sequence variants was judged likely to represent a technical artifact of the sequencing pipeline. The classifier was reported to diagnose cytomegalovirus status with high specificity and sensitivity in both the original cohort and the validation cohort. Because some donors lacked HLA typing at each locus, the association tests relied only on the typed subset. V-gene and J-gene trimming of TCR beta chains was associated with a missense DCLRE1C variant in a later genetic analysis, and the association was replicated in an independent cohort. According to a later analysis, most CMV-associated TCR beta chains appeared to be HLA-restricted, and the HLA associations seemed to be driven largely by CMV exposure. According to the authors, the approach could potentially be generalized to other disease states and immunological phenotypes. A later genetic analysis reported fewer N-insertions in productive TCRs among donors in an Asian-associated ancestry cluster than the roughly 620-donor mean. Linkage disequilibrium might explain the correlated functional status among segregating V segments, but an unknown experimental factor could not be ruled out.

The cohort consisted of 600 or so healthy bone marrow donors. At the time of sampling, every cohort member was nominally healthy, though immune exposures that went unrecorded were likely present. The donor tested CMV seronegative and was one of the 352 seronegative cohort members. Every donor gave a peripheral blood sample, and the peripheral blood mononuclear cells from that sample were used for TCR beta sequencing. The Qiagen DNeasy Blood Extraction Kit was used to extract genomic DNA from the blood cell samples. The library relied on the immunoSEQ multiplex PCR assay. For the multiplex PCR, a mixture combining 60 forward primers for TCR Vbeta segments and 13 reverse primers for TCR Jbeta segments was used. The CDR3 region of rearranged TCR beta genes was amplified from genomic DNA by a multiplex PCR assay. Amplified TCR beta libraries were sequenced as 87-base-pair reads on the Illumina HiSeq System. As for how the authors treated the data: Across the 670 or so repertoires, a later analysis counted 80 million or so unique TCR beta chains, around 10 million of which were shared by at least two donors. To remove PCR and sequencing errors, raw reads were error-corrected and collapsed into unique sequences using a nearest-neighbor algorithm that merged closely related sequences. CDR3 sequences were aligned to IMGT reference sequences to assign V, D and J gene segments. For a sequence to be retained, at least a six-nucleotide match to both a V gene segment and a J gene segment was required. A rearrangement counted as productive if the CDR3 had no stop codons and remained in frame with V and J, and every other rearrangement counted as non-productive. CDR3 was defined according to IMGT convention as the region running from the second conserved V-encoded cysteine to the conserved J-encoded phenylalanine. Sequences without an unambiguous match to a single V gene segment were excluded from the earlier analysis of almost 600 of the donors. In an earlier analysis of a few hundred of the donors, V segments were called functional above 56.7% productive rearrangements and were called segregating when the between-donor standard deviation exceeded 5%. A statistical classification framework was built for diagnosing cytomegalovirus status from the catalog of TCR beta chain sequences. V and J gene assignment, in a later analysis, came from comparing TCR nucleotide sequences with IMGT/GENE-DB human TR gene sequences. The TCRdist pipeline was used in a later analysis to assign CDR3 sequences and most-parsimonious VDJ recombination scenarios. In a later analysis, each TCR beta chain was defined by its CDR3 amino acid sequence together with its V-gene family, and reads without a unique V-gene family were excluded. To address suspected cross-contamination and a sequencing artifact, a later analysis removed a few hundred highly shared, low-generation-probability nucleotide sequences. In a later analysis, a clonal expansion index for each public chain was calculated from normalized within-repertoire ranks of inferred template counts. In a later analysis, generation probabilities were computed with a VDJ recombination model fitted to out-of-frame rearrangements, and the resulting probabilities were checked against IGoR. A later analysis scored TCR-TCR, TCR-HLA and TCR-CMV co-occurrence with hypergeometric tests, applying a repertoire-size bias correction to TCR pairs. To estimate false discovery rates, a later analysis permuted the HLA or CMV assignments 20 times. In a later analysis, co-occurring TCRs were grouped using DBSCAN, and TCRdist sequence similarity was added for clustering within HLA-allele-positive subsets. Repertoires with fewer than 30,000 or more than 120,000 public chains were left out of co-occurrence clustering, as were four to six repertoires with anomalous nucleotide sharing. In its TCRdb copy, this immuneACCESS table keeps in-frame sequences only and misses some clones. Where compared with another copy, unresolved V genes explain less than half of these, and the others have no known cause. V, J and clone size derive from that table, while D and trimming were established from the DNA sequence. The sample table contains a few hundred thousand clones; only one count was recorded for roughly four fifths of them. The ten largest clones take up under 0.25% of the sample.

Regarding this clone: Its specific antigen is unknown. No base quality values were provided; no much bigger clone lies one nucleotide off.

Sequences were obtained from PBMCs. This receptor was identified in a girl aged 2-10 years in good health and CMV-seronegative.

The CDR3 protein: CASSRLAGSQGELFF. Here is the DNA: TGTGCCAGCAGCCGACTAGCGGGGAGCCAAGGGGAGCTGTTTTTT. The chain links TRBV13 with TRBJ2-2; 11 bases in between match TRBD2. The germline V and J ends show losses of 5 bases and 8 bases respectively, and no gene match explains 7 bases of the junction. The CDR3 sequence holds 15 residues, the cysteine and phenylalanine included. The read is trimmed to its CDR3 DNA, 45 bases read in frame from base 1. The germline V gene encodes CDR1 PRHDT and CDR2 FYEKMQ (reference sequence).